The clone carrying this T cell receptor (beta chain) has at least ten counts. These data originate in a study of regulatory T cells in long-lasting Graves disease. The CDR3 totals 14 residues. The ends were cut back, 8 bases at V and 4 bases at J, with 18 bases in the middle. CDR1 and CDR2 from the germline V gene are KGHSH and LQKENI. Regarding time point: newly diagnosed GD, antithyroid drugs for less than 3 months. Making the TCR library involved RNA that had been extracted from PBMCs. iRepertoire HTBI primers and Arm-PCR of CDR3 regions built TCR beta libraries. TCRdb analysed the multiplex PCR reads with MiXCR anew, one entry per CDR3 protein. The sample records hundreds of thousands of distinct CDR3 sequences, over 15% being singletons. This sample also appeared in a second study, on T cells in Graves' hyperthyroidism and ophthalmopathy. That paper notes: Calling Graves' hyperthyroidism stable meant ophthalmopathy did not progress within 18 months. HTBI primers were the set used in a first-round RT-PCR of the TCR CDR3.

The source was peripheral blood mononuclear cells (PBMCs), collected at new diagnosis, from a patient treated with antithyroid drugs. The V gene is TRBV18, the J gene TRBJ2-7; D ambiguous. This sequence was found in a man aged 40-49 years with Graves disease. The CDR3 protein is CASTQDPIAYEQYF. For the CDR3, the DNA is TGTGCCAGCACTCAAGACCCGATTGCGTACGAGCAGTACTTC.